This is a list of T cell receptor beta chains from one sample in a study of Ad26.COV2.S vaccination and SARS-CoV-2 variants. Clones were read by immunoSEQ multiplex PCR, and TCRdb kept only the in-frame ones, dropping some. The data hold more than 350,000 clones, with more than 80% observed a single time. Material: peripheral blood, obtained in a trial of Ad26.COV2.S vaccine versus placebo. The receptors here all came from a person aged 18-65 years who received the Ad26.COV2.S COVID-19 vaccine or a placebo. Both conserved end residues are part of each CDR3. Fields, in order: D gene, clone size, J gene, V gene, CDR3 protein, CDR3 DNA. A D gene is named only where the DNA matches it firmly. Clone sizes are given selectively: once, few, many, or a class where the clone is expanded.

- - TRBJ2-3 TRBV19 CASSIGGGGDTQYF TGTGCCAGTAGTATAGGGGGGGGCGGAGATACGCAGTATTTT
TRBD2 - TRBJ2-5 TRBV6-6 CASSTSGETQYF TGTGCCAGCTCAACTAGCGGAGAGACCCAGTACTTC
- - TRBJ2-2 TRBV5-1 CASSEGTTGGELFF TGCGCCAGCAGCGAAGGGACCACCGGAGGGGAGCTGTTTTTT
- - TRBJ2-7 TRBV4-3 CASSHLIGSYEQYF TGCGCCAGCAGCCATTTAATAGGCTCCTACGAGCAGTACTTC
TRBD1 once TRBJ2-2 TRBV27 CASSSPVTGIFLGELFF TGTGCCAGCAGTTCCCCCGTGACAGGGATCTTTTTGGGGGAGCTGTTTTTT
- - TRBJ2-5 TRBV5-6 CASSPTVGRDLKETQYF TGTGCCAGCAGCCCTACCGTTGGGCGCGACCTTAAAGAGACCCAGTACTTC
TRBD1 - TRBJ2-1 TRBV7-9 CASSLGTGGLVEQFF TGTGCCAGCAGCCTAGGGACAGGGGGTTTGGTTGAGCAGTTCTTC
- - TRBJ2-4 TRBV11-2 CASSSNPPGATTPNIQYF TGTGCCAGCAGCTCGAACCCACCAGGGGCGACTACCCCAAACATTCAGTACTTC
TRBD1 - TRBJ2-1 TRBV19 CASSRQGPEQFF TGTGCCAGTAGCCGACAGGGCCCTGAGCAGTTCTTC
TRBD1 - TRBJ1-1 TRBV6-5 CASSYSGTADEAFF TGTGCCAGCAGTTACTCGGGGACAGCTGATGAAGCTTTCTTT
- - TRBJ1-2 TRBV28 CASSSPTASSYGYTF TGTGCCAGCAGTTCTCCGACAGCCAGCTCCTATGGCTACACCTTC
TRBD1 - TRBJ1-1 TRBV3-1/TRBV3-2 CASSSNRGGTEAFF TGTGCCAGCAGCTCAAACAGGGGGGGCACTGAAGCTTTCTTT
- - TRBJ1-5 TRBV6-5 CASSYSTGSNQPQHF TGTGCCAGCAGTTACAGTACAGGAAGTAATCAGCCCCAGCATTTT
- - TRBJ1-5 TRBV6-2/TRBV6-3 CASSRGGYSNQPQHF TGTGCCAGCAGCCGAGGAGGTTATAGCAATCAGCCCCAGCATTTT
TRBD1 - TRBJ1-4 TRBV18 CASSPPGQPNEKLFF TGTGCCAGCTCACCACCGGGACAGCCTAATGAAAAACTGTTTTTT
- - TRBJ2-2 TRBV7-3 CASSLTWTGELFF TGTGCCAGCAGCTTAACATGGACCGGGGAGCTGTTTTTT
- - TRBJ2-1 TRBV20-1 CSAITDEQFF TGCAGTGCTATTACCGATGAGCAGTTCTTC
TRBD1 - TRBJ2-1 TRBV2 CASSEGQGAVGQFF TGTGCCAGCAGTGAAGGCCAGGGGGCCGTCGGGCAGTTCTTC
- - TRBJ1-1 TRBV4-3 CASSQDIATDTEAFF TGCGCCAGCAGCCAAGATATTGCCACCGACACTGAAGCTTTCTTT
TRBD1 - TRBJ2-1 TRBV7-9 CASSFTTGARNEQFF TGTGCCAGCAGCTTCACGACAGGGGCACGCAATGAGCAGTTCTTC
TRBD1 - TRBJ2-7 TRBV10-3 CAISLDRGVLREQYF TGTGCCATCAGCCTGGACAGGGGGGTATTAAGAGAGCAGTACTTC
- - TRBJ1-4 TRBV27 CASSLWGTTNEKLFF TGTGCCAGCAGTTTATGGGGAACAACTAATGAAAAACTGTTTTTT
- - TRBJ1-6 TRBV28 CASSSGGLALHF TGTGCCAGCAGTTCCGGGGGTTTGGCCCTCCACTTT
TRBD2 - TRBJ2-7 TRBV10-3 CAISERELGYEQYF TGTGCCATCAGCGAGCGGGAGTTAGGGTACGAGCAGTACTTC
TRBD2 few TRBJ2-1 TRBV24-1 CATSDPSGAYNEQFF TGTGCCACCAGTGATCCTAGCGGGGCCTACAATGAGCAGTTCTTC
- - TRBJ2-7 TRBV11-2 CASSFPGQPYEQYF TGTGCCAGCAGCTTTCCCGGACAGCCCTACGAGCAGTACTTC
- - TRBJ2-7 TRBV19 CASRSSLAGETYEQYF TGTGCCAGTAGATCGTCGTTGGCAGGGGAGACCTACGAGCAGTACTTC
- - TRBJ2-7 TRBV5-6 CASSFAGAKREQYF TGTGCCAGCAGCTTTGCCGGGGCGAAACGCGAGCAGTACTTC
- - TRBJ2-1 TRBV29-1 CSVEGLGADEQFF TGCAGCGTTGAAGGTCTAGGGGCGGATGAGCAGTTCTTC
- - TRBJ2-7 TRBV27 CASSLQGEGYEQYF TGTGCCAGCAGTTTGCAGGGGGAGGGATACGAGCAGTACTTC